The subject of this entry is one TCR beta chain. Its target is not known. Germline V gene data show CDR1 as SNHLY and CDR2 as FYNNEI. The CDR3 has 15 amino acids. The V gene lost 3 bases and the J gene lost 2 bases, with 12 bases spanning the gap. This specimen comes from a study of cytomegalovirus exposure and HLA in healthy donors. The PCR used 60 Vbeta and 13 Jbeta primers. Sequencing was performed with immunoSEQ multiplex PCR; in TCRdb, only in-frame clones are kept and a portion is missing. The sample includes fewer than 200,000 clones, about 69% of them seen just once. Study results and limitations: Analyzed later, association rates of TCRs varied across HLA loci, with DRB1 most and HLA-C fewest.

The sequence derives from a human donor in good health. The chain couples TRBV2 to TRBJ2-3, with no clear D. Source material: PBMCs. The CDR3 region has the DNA TGTGCCAGCAGTGACGGGTTGGGTCCCACAGATACGCAGTATTTT. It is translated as CASSDGLGPTDTQYF. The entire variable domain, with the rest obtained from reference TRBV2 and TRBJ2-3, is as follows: EPEVTQTPSHQVTQMGQEVILRCVPISNHLYFYWYRQILGQKVEFLVSFYNNEISEKSEIFDDQFSVERPDGSNFTLKIRSTKLEDSAMYFCASSDGLGPTDTQYFGPGTRLTVL.